This T cell receptor beta chain is from a study of early T cells in non-severe SARS-CoV-2 infection. Each single cDNA molecule received a unique molecular identifier. A single record per CDR3 protein comes from TCRdb applying MiXCR to the 5' RACE reads. Seen here are about 72,000 distinct CDR3 sequences, 9.5% to 13% observed once, and the top ten hold about 8.3%. This clonotype occurred a few times. CDR1 and CDR2 from the germline V gene are MNHNY and SVGAGI (reference sequence). The CDR3 sequence is 14 residues long. V was pared by 6 bases and J by 1 base, with 10 bases between. Material: whole blood, obtained at baseline. The rearrangement joins TRBV6-6 to TRBJ1-5; no clear D gene. The source is an adult who was a healthcare worker with PCR-confirmed SARS-CoV-2 infection or an uninfected control (not recorded which). Here the CDR3 DNA reads TGTGCCAGCAGGGCGGGCGCGAGCAATCAGCCCCAGCATTTT. It codes for CASRAGASNQPQHF.